This TCR beta chain was obtained from a study of vaccination and CD4 T cells after COVID-19. With respect to this clonotype: The antigen is undetermined.

The study sequenced cultured CD4+ T cell DNA using the Oncomine TCR Beta short-read assay. From cultured CD4+ T cells, genomic DNA was extracted. TCRdb recomputed calls from the PCR reads with MiXCR, one row per CDR3 protein. Of 9,500 to 12,000 distinct CDR3 sequences in the sample, 35% to 40% are singletons; the top ten hold 15% to 20%. Described treatment: roughly 11-day PBMC culture with coronavirus spike peptide pools or control peptides (ViraFEST assay). Ahead of the COVID-19 pandemic (2011-2018), the CD4+ T cells of the unexposed donor were collected. Germline V gene data show CDR1 as LGHNA and CDR2 as YNFKEQ. V lost 0 bases and J 5 bases, leaving 7 bases between the germline ends. The CDR3 runs 14 residues.

This TCR derives from a human donor in good health. This chain links TRBV4-2 with TRBJ2-2; TRBD2 is a possible D gene (6 bases). Source material: CD4+ T cells from blood, cultured in vitro. CDR3 protein: CASSQDGGTGELFF. CDR3 sequence (DNA): TGTGCCAGCAGCCAAGATGGGGGGACCGGGGAGCTGTTTTTT.